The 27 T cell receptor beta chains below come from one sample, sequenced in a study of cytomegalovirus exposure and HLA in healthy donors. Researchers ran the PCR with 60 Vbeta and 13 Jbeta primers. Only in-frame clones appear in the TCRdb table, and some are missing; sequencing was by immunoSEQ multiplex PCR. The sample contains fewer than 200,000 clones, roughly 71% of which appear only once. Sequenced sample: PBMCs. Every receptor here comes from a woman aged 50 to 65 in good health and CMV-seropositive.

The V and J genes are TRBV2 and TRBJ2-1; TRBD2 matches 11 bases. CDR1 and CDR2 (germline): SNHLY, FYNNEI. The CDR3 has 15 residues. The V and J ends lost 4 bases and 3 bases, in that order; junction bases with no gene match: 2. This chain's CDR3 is CASSAGTSGYNEQFF. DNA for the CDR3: TGTGCCAGCAGTGCCGGGACTAGCGGCTACAATGAGCAGTTCTTC.

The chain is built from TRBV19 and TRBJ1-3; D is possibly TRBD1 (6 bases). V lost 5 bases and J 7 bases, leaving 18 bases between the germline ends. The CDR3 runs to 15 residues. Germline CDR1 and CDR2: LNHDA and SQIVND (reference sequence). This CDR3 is CASSPLGGLGNTIYF. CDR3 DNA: TGTGCCAGTAGTCCCCTCGGGGGGCTTGGGAACACCATATATTTT.

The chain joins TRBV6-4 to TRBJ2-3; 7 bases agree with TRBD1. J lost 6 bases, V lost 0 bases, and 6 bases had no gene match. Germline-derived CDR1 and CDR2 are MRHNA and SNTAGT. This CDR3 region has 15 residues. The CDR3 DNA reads TGTGCCAGCAGTGACTCGAGACAGGGTAGCGATACGCAGTATTTT. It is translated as CASSDSRQGSDTQYF.

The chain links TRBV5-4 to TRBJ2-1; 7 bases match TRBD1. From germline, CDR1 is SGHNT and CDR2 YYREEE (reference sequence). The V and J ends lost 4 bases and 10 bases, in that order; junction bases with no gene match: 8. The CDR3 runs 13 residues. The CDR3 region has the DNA TGTGCCAGCAGCATCACAGGGGTTCAGGAGCAGTTCTTC. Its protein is CASSITGVQEQFF.

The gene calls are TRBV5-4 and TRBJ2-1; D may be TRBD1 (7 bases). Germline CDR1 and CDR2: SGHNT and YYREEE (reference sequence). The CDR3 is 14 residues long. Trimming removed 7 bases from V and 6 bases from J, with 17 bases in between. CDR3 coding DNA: TGTGCCAGCTCCCCAGGGGGGACTGGCAATGAGCAGTTCTTC. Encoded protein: CASSPGGTGNEQFF.

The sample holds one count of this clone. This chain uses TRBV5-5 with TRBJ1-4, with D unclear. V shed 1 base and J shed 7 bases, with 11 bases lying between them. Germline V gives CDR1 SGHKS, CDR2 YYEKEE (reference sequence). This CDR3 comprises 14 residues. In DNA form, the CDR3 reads TGTGCCAGCAGCTTGCAGGCAAAGGTTGAAAAACTGTTTTTT. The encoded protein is CASSLQAKVEKLFF.

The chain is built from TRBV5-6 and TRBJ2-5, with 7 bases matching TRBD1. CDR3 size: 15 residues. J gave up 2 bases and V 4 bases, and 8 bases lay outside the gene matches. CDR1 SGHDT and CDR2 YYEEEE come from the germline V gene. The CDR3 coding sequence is TGTGCCAGCAGCCCGACAGGGAAGGGGCAAGAGACCCAGTACTTC. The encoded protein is CASSPTGKGQETQYF.

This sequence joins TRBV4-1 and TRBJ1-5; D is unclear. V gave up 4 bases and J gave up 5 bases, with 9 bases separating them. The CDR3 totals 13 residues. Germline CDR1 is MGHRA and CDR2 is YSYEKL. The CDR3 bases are TGCGCCAGCAGCCGGAGGGCTGATCAGCCCCAGCATTTT. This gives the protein CASSRRADQPQHF.

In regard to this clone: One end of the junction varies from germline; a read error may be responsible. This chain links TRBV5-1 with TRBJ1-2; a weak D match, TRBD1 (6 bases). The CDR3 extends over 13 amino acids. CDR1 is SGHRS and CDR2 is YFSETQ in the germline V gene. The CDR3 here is CASSSPGQYGYIF. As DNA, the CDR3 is TGCGCCAGCAGTTCACCGGGACAATATGGCTACATCTTC.

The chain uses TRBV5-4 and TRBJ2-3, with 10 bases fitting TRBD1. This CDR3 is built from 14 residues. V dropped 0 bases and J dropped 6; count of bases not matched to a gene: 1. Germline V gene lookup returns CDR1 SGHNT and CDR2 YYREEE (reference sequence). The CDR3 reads CASSLEGQGDTQYF. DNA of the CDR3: TGTGCCAGCAGCTTGGAGGGACAGGGGGATACGCAGTATTTT.

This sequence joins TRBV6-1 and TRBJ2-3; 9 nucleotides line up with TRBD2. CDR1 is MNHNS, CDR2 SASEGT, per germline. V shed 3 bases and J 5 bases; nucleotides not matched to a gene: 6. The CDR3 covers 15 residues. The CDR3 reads CASSERGGRLDTQYF. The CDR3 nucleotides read TGTGCCAGCAGTGAGCGGGGGGGCCGTTTAGATACGCAGTATTTT.

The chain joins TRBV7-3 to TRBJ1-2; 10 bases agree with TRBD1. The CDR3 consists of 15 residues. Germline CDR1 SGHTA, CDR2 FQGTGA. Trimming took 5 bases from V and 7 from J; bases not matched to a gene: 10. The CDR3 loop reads CASSPDGQGEFGYTF. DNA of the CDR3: TGTGCCAGCAGCCCAGATGGACAGGGGGAATTTGGCTACACCTTC. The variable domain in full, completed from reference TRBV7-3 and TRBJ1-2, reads GAGVSQTPSNKVTEKGKYVELRCDPISGHTALYWYRQSLGQGPEFLIYFQGTGAADDSGLPNDRFFAVRPEGSVSTLKIQRTERGDSAVYLCASSPDGQGEFGYTFGSGTRLTVV.

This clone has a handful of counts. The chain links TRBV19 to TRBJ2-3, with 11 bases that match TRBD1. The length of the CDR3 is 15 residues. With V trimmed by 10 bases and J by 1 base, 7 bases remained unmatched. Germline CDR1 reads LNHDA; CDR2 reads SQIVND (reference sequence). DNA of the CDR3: TGTGCCACCAGCGGGGGACAGGGGGGCACAGATACGCAGTATTTT. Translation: CATSGGQGGTDTQYF.

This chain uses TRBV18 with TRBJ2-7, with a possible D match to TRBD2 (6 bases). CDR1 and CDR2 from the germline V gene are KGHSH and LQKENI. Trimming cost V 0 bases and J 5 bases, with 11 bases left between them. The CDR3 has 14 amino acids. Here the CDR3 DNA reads TGTGCCAGCTCACCACCGAATGGGGGGAACGAGCAGTACTTC. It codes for CASSPPNGGNEQYF.

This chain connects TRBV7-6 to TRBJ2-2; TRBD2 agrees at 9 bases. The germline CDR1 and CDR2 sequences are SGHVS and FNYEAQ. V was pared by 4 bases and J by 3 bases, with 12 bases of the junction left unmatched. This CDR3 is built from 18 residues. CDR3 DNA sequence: TGTGCCAGCAGCTCCTTTAATAGCCTAGCGGGGTACACCGGGGAGCTGTTTTTT. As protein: CASSSFNSLAGYTGELFF.

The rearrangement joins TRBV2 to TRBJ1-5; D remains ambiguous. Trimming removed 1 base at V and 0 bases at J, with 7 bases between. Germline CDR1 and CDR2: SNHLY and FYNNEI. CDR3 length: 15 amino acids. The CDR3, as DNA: TGTGCCAGCAGTGAAGAGGCAGGTAGCAATCAGCCCCAGCATTTT. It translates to CASSEEAGSNQPQHF.

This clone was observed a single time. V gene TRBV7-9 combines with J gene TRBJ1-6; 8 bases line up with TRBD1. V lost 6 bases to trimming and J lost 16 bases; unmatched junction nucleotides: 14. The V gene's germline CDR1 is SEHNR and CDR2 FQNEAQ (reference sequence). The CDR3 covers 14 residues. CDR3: CASSTSGGPSHLHF. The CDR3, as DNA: TGTGCCAGCAGTACATCAGGGGGCCCTAGTCATCTCCACTTT.

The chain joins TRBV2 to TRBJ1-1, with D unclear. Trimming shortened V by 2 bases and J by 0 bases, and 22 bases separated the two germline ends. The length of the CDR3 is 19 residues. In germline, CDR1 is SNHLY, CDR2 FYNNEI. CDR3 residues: CASSESLIHDLRMNTEAFF. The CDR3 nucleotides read TGTGCCAGCAGTGAAAGTCTCATCCACGACCTCAGGATGAACACTGAAGCTTTCTTT.

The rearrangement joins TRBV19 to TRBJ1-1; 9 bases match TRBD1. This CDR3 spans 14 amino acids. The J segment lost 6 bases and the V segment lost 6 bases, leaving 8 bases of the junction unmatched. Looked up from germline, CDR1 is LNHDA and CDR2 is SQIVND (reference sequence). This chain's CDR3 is CASSQTGGRAEAFF. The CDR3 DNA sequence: TGTGCCAGTAGCCAAACAGGGGGCAGGGCTGAAGCTTTCTTT.

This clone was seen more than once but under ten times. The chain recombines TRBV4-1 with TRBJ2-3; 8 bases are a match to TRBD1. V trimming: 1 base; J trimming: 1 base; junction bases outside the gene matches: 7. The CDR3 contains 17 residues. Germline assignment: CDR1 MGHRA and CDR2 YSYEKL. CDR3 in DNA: TGCGCCAGCAGCCAAGGAGCACAGGGGGGCGGCACAGATACGCAGTATTTT. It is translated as CASSQGAQGGGTDTQYF.

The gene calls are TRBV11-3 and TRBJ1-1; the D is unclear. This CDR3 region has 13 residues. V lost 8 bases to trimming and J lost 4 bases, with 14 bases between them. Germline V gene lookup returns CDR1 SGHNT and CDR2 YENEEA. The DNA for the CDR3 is TGTGCCAGCCGAGAGAGCCCTAGCACTGAAGCTTTCTTT. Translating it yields CASRESPSTEAFF.

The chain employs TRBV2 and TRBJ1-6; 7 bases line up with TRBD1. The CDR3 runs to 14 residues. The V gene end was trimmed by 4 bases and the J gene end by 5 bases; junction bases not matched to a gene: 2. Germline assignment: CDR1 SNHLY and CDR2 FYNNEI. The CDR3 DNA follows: TGTGCCAGCAGTGTTGGGACAGATAATTCACCCCTCCACTTT. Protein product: CASSVGTDNSPLHF.

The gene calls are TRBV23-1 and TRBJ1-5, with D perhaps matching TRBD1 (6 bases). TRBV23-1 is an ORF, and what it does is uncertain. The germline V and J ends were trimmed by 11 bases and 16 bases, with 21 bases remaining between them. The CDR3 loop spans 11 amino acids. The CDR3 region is CAFRTGTPEHF. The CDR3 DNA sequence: TGCGCCTTCAGGACCGGGACACCCGAACATTTT.

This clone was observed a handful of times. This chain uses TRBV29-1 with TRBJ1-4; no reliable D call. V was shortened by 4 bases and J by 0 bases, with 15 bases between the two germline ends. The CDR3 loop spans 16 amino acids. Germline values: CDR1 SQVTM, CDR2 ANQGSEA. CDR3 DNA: TGCAGCGTTGGGTTGGGCGGGGTTGCAACTAATGAAAAACTGTTTTTT. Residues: CSVGLGGVATNEKLFF.

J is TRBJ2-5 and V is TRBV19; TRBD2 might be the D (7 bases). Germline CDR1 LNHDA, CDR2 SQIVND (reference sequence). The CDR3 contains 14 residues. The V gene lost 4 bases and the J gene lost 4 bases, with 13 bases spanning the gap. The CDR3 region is CASSSGGLAETQYF. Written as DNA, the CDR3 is TGTGCCAGTAGTAGCGGGGGCCTTGCAGAGACCCAGTACTTC.

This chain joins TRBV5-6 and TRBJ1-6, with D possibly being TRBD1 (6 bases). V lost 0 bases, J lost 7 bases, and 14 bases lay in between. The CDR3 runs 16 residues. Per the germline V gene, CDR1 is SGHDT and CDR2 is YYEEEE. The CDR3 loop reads CASSLAWGGGNSPLHF. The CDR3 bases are TGTGCCAGCAGCTTGGCCTGGGGGGGCGGAAATTCACCCCTCCACTTT.

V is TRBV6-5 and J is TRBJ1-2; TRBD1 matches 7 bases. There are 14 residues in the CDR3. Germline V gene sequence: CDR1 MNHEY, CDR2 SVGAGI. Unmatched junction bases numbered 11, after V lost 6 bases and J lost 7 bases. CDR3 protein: CASRNRGMDAGYTF. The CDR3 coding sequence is TGTGCCAGCAGAAACAGGGGCATGGATGCTGGCTACACCTTC.